This TCR beta chain was sequenced for a study of shared clonotypes between healthy human individuals. This clone has only one observation. It was CD45RO-negative cells, positively selected for CCR7, that made up naive CD8 cells, with terminally differentiated effector memory CD45RA+ cells excluded. CDR1 and CDR2 (germline): SGDLS, YYNGEE. Unmatched junction bases numbered 7, after V lost 3 bases and J lost 13 bases. This CDR3 is built from 13 residues. The repertoire was sequenced with immunoSEQ multiplex PCR; TCRdb's copy has only in-frame clones and lacks some. Of some 2 million clones detected, approximately 95% appear once; the ten largest clones hold 1% to 1.5%.

Sequenced input: naive CD8+ T cells sorted from blood. The chain uses TRBV9 and TRBJ2-1, with 10 bases identical to TRBD2. The sequence was obtained from a man between 18 and 29 years old in good health. The CDR3 DNA reads TGTGCCAGCAGCGGATTAGCGGGAGGTTATCAGTTCTTC. Translated, it gives CASSGLAGGYQFF.